The 26 T cell receptor beta chains given below trace back to one sample, sequenced in a study of T cells in Graves' hyperthyroidism and ophthalmopathy. RNA transcripts served as the template for amplifying TCR beta CDR3 regions. An initial round of RT-PCR targeting the TCR CDR3 relied on the HTBI primer set. TCRdb re-called the multiplex PCR reads with MiXCR, one entry per CDR3 protein. The data hold approximately 330,000 distinct CDR3 sequences, with about 18% observed a single time. The sample consisted of blood. Source of these receptors: a woman aged 45 to 65 with Graves' hyperthyroidism.

This clonotype has a count of ten or more. The CDR3 region is CASSLAYGEQYF. The CDR3 DNA reads TGCGCCAGCAGCTTGGCCTATGGGGAGCAGTACTTC. The rearrangement links TRBV5-1 to TRBJ2-7; D is ambiguous. The ends were cut back, 0 bases at V and 7 bases at J, with 8 bases in the middle. CDR1 SGHRS and CDR2 YFSETQ come from the germline V gene. The CDR3 totals 12 residues.

The chain has TRBV29-1 and TRBJ1-4, with 12 bases that match TRBD1. The CDR3 runs to 12 residues. Germline V gene sequence: CDR1 SQVTM, CDR2 ANQGSEA. The V gene end was trimmed by 7 bases and the J gene end by 10 bases; junction bases not matched to a gene: 4. The CDR3 protein is CSGGQGAGKLFF. For the CDR3, the DNA is TGCAGCGGGGGACAGGGGGCAGGAAAACTGTTTTTT.

The chain joins TRBV9 to TRBJ2-5; 7 positions match TRBD2. The CDR3 consists of 14 residues. Germline V gene data show CDR1 as SGDLS and CDR2 as YYNGEE. The ends lost 1 base at V and 3 bases at J; junction bases unmatched: 3. CDR3 residues: CASSVFGGEETQYF. CDR3 DNA: TGTGCCAGCAGCGTATTTGGGGGGGAAGAGACCCAGTACTTC.

This rearrangement joins TRBV5-1 to TRBJ2-3; D is unclear. The V gene lost 5 bases and the J gene lost 0 bases, with 13 bases spanning the gap. Germline CDR1 is SGHRS and CDR2 is YFSETQ. The CDR3 totals 15 residues. The CDR3 protein is CASRASAFSTDTQYF. The CDR3 DNA is TGCGCCAGCAGGGCAAGCGCTTTTAGCACAGATACGCAGTATTTT.

This clonotype occurred a few times. J is TRBJ2-7 and V is TRBV19, with a tentative D call TRBD1 (6 bases). The CDR3 has 12 amino acids. V was clipped by 6 bases and J by 2 bases, with 8 bases between them. Germline V gives CDR1 LNHDA, CDR2 SQIVND (reference sequence). CDR3 sequence reads: CASSGTPYEQYF. For the CDR3, the DNA is TGTGCCAGTAGCGGGACACCCTACGAGCAGTACTTC.

V usage is TRBV5-6 and J usage is TRBJ2-7, with 8 positions matching TRBD1. The germline gives CDR1 SGHDT, CDR2 YYEEEE. V lost 6 bases and J lost 1; bases outside the gene matches: 6. This CDR3 spans 14 amino acids. In nucleotides, the CDR3 is TGTGCCAGCACCTTCGGGACAGGATCCTACGAGCAGTACTTC. Protein: CASTFGTGSYEQYF.

The chain links TRBV20-1 to TRBJ2-2; 9 bases agree with TRBD2. The J segment lost 2 bases and the V segment lost 0 bases, leaving 4 bases of the junction unmatched. Germline loops: CDR1 DFQATT, CDR2 SNEGSKA (reference sequence). The CDR3 has 16 residues. The CDR3 loop is CSARDERGDNTGELFF. The CDR3 DNA reads TGCAGTGCTAGAGATGAGCGGGGGGATAACACCGGGGAGCTGTTTTTT.

The table lists this clonotype with many counts. The chain joins TRBV3-1 to TRBJ2-5, with unresolved D. CDR3 length: 12 amino acids. Trimming left V 1 base short and J 6 bases short, with 6 bases between. CDR1 is LGHDT and CDR2 is YNNKEL in the germline V gene (reference sequence). CDR3 loop: CASSQGKQTQYF. The CDR3 region has the DNA TGTGCCAGCAGCCAAGGGAAACAGACCCAGTACTTC.

In this sample, this clonotype turned up a few times. The chain couples TRBV18 to TRBJ2-2; D gene ambiguous. V was pared by 2 bases and J by 2 bases, with 9 bases between. Per the germline V gene, CDR1 is KGHSH and CDR2 is LQKENI. The CDR3 has 15 amino acids. The CDR3: CASSPIKANTGELFF. The CDR3 nucleotides are TGTGCCAGCTCACCAATCAAGGCAAACACCGGGGAGCTGTTTTTT.

J is TRBJ1-2 and V is TRBV3-1, with D perhaps matching TRBD1 (6 bases). The germline V gene has CDR1 LGHDT and CDR2 YNNKEL (reference sequence). The germline V and J ends were trimmed by 3 bases and 2 bases, with 10 bases remaining between them. This CDR3 region has 14 residues. CDR3 region: CASSQGGQNYGYTF. Written as DNA, the CDR3 is TGTGCCAGCAGCCAGGGCGGACAGAACTATGGCTACACCTTC.

At least ten counts were recorded for this clonotype. This chain connects TRBV20-1 to TRBJ2-1; no definite D call. The CDR3 spans 14 residues. Germline-derived CDR1 and CDR2 are DFQATT and SNEGSKA (reference sequence). V lost 4 bases, J lost 0 bases, and 10 bases lay in between. CDR3 loop: CSAITQSSYNEQFF. In DNA form, the CDR3 reads TGCAGTGCTATTACTCAGAGCTCCTACAATGAGCAGTTCTTC.

The chain couples TRBV6-5 to TRBJ1-2; D might be TRBD1 (5 bases). V was trimmed by 0 bases and J by 2 bases, leaving 7 bases between them. This CDR3 has 14 residues. The germline CDR1 and CDR2 sequences are MNHEY and SVGAGI. The CDR3 nucleotides are TGTGCCAGCAGTTACTCGCCAGGGAACTATGGCTACACCTTC. Encoded protein: CASSYSPGNYGYTF.

DNA of the CDR3: TGTGCCAGCAGCTTGACGGGGGTCCAAGAGACCCAGTACTTC. Amino acid sequence: CASSLTGVQETQYF. V and J are TRBV5-6 and TRBJ2-5; D possibly corresponds to TRBD2 (6 bases). CDR1 is SGHDT, CDR2 YYEEEE, per germline. V was pared by 1 base and J by 1 base, with 8 bases between. The CDR3 runs to 14 residues.

This clonotype was observed at least ten times. The chain combines TRBV28 with TRBJ2-2; 8 nucleotides line up with TRBD2. This CDR3 has 14 amino acids. V trimming: 8 bases; J trimming: 6 bases; junction bases outside the gene matches: 8. Per the germline V gene, CDR1 is MDHEN and CDR2 is SYDVKM. CDR3 nucleotides: TGTGCCAGCCGTTGGAGCGGGAGACCCGGGGAGCTGTTTTTT. Protein: CASRWSGRPGELFF.

This chain links TRBV6-9 with TRBJ1-1; D ambiguous. Trimming took 6 bases from V and 3 from J, leaving 11 bases between them. The CDR3 covers 13 residues. CDR1 and CDR2 from the germline V gene are MNHGY and SVAAGI. CDR3 nucleotide sequence: TGTGCCAGCAGAGGGCCACTGGACACTGAAGCTTTCTTT. It encodes CASRGPLDTEAFF.

Here the CDR3 DNA reads TGTGCCAGCAGCCTCAGGCATGGACAGGGTGAAACTGAAGCTTTCTTT. Amino acid sequence: CASSLRHGQGETEAFF. The rearrangement joins TRBV28 to TRBJ1-1; 8 nucleotides line up with TRBD1. Germline V gene lookup returns CDR1 MDHEN and CDR2 SYDVKM. After removal of 6 bases from V and 5 bases from J, the junction contained 14 bases not matched to a gene. This CDR3 is built from 16 residues.

The chain has TRBV10-3 and TRBJ2-3; 7 bases line up with TRBD1. The CDR3 runs 14 residues. Looked up from germline, CDR1 is ENHRY and CDR2 is SYGVKD. The V and J ends lost 10 bases and 0 bases, in that order; junction bases with no gene match: 7. CDR3 residues: CATGRDRSTDTQYF. Here the CDR3 DNA reads TGTGCCACCGGCCGGGACAGAAGCACAGATACGCAGTATTTT.

In its sample, this clonotype was seen many times. The chain is built from TRBV12-3 or TRBV12-4 and TRBJ2-1; D is perhaps TRBD1 (5 bases). The V and J ends lost 6 bases and 6 bases respectively, with 9 bases between them. This CDR3 is 12 amino acids long. The chain's CDR3 is CASSDRPNEQFF. The CDR3, as DNA: TGTGCCAGCAGCGACAGACCCAATGAGCAGTTCTTC.

There are many counts of this clonotype. The chain employs TRBV11-2 and TRBJ2-5; 8 bases fit TRBD2. The CDR3 covers 15 residues. The germline V gene encodes CDR1 SGHAT and CDR2 FQNNGV. J was trimmed by 2 bases and V by 5 bases; bases with no gene match: 7. CDR3 sequence (DNA): TGTGCCAGCAGCCCTCGGGAGGGGGGGCAAGAGACCCAGTACTTC. Amino acids: CASSPREGGQETQYF.

This clonotype is a singleton in its sample. J is TRBJ1-2 and V is TRBV7-3; D gene ambiguous. The CDR3 is 12 residues long. Trimming pared 2 bases from V and 8 bases from J, leaving 9 bases between. CDR1 is SGHTA and CDR2 is FQGTGA in the germline V gene. The CDR3, as DNA: TGTGCCAGCAGCTTAGGGTCGACGGGCTACACCTTC. This codes for CASSLGSTGYTF. The full variable domain, with the rest looked up from reference TRBV7-3 and TRBJ1-2, is GAGVSQTPSNKVTEKGKYVELRCDPISGHTALYWYRQSLGQGPEFLIYFQGTGAADDSGLPNDRFFAVRPEGSVSTLKIQRTERGDSAVYLCASSLGSTGYTFGSGTRLTVV.

This clonotype was found a few times. The chain combines TRBV15 with TRBJ2-2; TRBD2 matches at 7 bases. CDR1 and CDR2 (germline): LNHNV, YYDKDF (reference sequence). V lost 0 bases to trimming and J lost 5 bases; unmatched junction nucleotides: 9. The CDR3 totals 17 residues. The chain's CDR3 is CATSRDRRNGGTGELFF. CDR3 nucleotide sequence: TGTGCCACCAGCAGAGATCGAAGGAACGGGGGGACCGGGGAGCTGTTTTTT. Combining the CDR3 with reference TRBV15 and TRBJ2-2 gives the whole variable domain DAMVIQNPRYQVTQFGKPVTLSCSQTLNHNVMYWYQQKSSQAPKLLFHYYDKDFNNEADTPDNFQSRRPNTSFCFLDIRSPGLGDTAMYLCATSRDRRNGGTGELFFGEGSRLTVL.

The table lists this clonotype with many counts. The chain recombines TRBV5-1 with TRBJ2-7; the D is unclear. The CDR3 has 11 residues. Germline V gene lookup returns CDR1 SGHRS and CDR2 YFSETQ. The V end lost 5 bases, the J end lost 5 bases, and 8 bases lay between the germline ends. The CDR3, as DNA: TGCGCCAGCAGAGATCTGAACGAGCAGTACTTC. Protein product: CASRDLNEQYF. Variable domain in full (rest from reference TRBV5-1 and TRBJ2-7): KAGVTQTPRYLIKTRGQQVTLSCSPISGHRSVSWYQQTPGQGLQFLFEYFSETQRNKGNFPGRFSGRQFSNSRSEMNVSTLELGDSALYLCASRDLNEQYFGPGTRLTVT.

In its sample, this clonotype was seen many times. The chain couples TRBV5-1 to TRBJ2-3, with 8 bases aligning to TRBD2. The CDR3 has 16 amino acids. Germline V gene data show CDR1 as SGHRS and CDR2 as YFSETQ. The junction had 5 bases not matched to a gene; V was cut back by 0 bases and J by 2 bases. CDR3 residues: CASSLDPGGLTDTQYF. The CDR3 region has the DNA TGCGCCAGCAGCTTGGATCCGGGGGGGCTCACAGATACGCAGTATTTT.

This clonotype was observed a few times. Here the CDR3 DNA reads TGTGCCAGCAGCCAAGAAGGGTCGGCCGGAGCAAGTGGTGGCTACACCTTC. Protein sequence: CASSQEGSAGASGGYTF. This chain joins TRBV3-1 and TRBJ1-2; D is undetermined. Trimming left V 0 bases short and J 7 bases short, with 21 bases between. CDR1 is LGHDT, CDR2 YNNKEL, per germline (reference sequence). The CDR3 sequence is 17 residues long.

The genes are TRBV6-1 and TRBJ2-7; D is unclear. The V end lost 4 bases, the J end lost 1 base, and 11 bases lay between the germline ends. Germline loops: CDR1 MNHNS, CDR2 SASEGT. The CDR3 totals 14 residues. The CDR3 is CASSGVDGSYEQYF. The CDR3 region has the DNA TGTGCCAGCAGTGGGGTCGATGGGTCCTACGAGCAGTACTTC.

Ten or more counts support this clonotype. The J gene is TRBJ1-1, the V gene TRBV18, with 12 bases matching TRBD1. Germline-derived CDR1 and CDR2 are KGHSH and LQKENI. The CDR3 is made up of 15 amino acids. Germline trimming cut 5 bases from V and 5 bases from J; bases unmatched to any gene: 6. The CDR3 here is CASSWDRGHGTEAFF. CDR3 nucleotides: TGTGCCAGCTCATGGGACAGGGGGCATGGGACTGAAGCTTTCTTT.